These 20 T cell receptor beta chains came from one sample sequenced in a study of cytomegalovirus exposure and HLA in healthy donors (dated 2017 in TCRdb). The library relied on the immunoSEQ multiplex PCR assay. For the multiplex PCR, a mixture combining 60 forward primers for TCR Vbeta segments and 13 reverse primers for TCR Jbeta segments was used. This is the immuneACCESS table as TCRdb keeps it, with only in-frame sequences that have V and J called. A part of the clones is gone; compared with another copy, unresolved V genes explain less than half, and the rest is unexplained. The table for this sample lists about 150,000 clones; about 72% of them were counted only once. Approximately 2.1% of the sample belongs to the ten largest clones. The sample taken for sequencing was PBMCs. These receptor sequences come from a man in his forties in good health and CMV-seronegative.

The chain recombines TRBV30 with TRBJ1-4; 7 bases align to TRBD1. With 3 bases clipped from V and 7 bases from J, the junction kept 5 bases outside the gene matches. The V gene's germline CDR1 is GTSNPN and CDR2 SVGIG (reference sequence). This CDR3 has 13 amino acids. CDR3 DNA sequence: TGTGCCTGGAGAGGGGGCTTTAGTGAAAAACTGTTTTTT. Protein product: CAWRGGFSEKLFF.

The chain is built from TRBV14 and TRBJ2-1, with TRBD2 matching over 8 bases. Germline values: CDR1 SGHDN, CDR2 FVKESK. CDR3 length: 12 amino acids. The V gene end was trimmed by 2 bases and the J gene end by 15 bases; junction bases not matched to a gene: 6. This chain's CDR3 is CASSQLGLALFF. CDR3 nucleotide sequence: TGTGCCAGCAGCCAATTAGGACTAGCACTGTTCTTC.

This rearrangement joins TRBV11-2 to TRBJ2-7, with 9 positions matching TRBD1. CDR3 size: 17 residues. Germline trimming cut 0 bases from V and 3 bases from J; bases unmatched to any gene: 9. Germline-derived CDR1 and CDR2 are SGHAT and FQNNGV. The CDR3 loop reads CASSLDLGQGIDYEQYF. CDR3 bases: TGTGCCAGCAGCTTAGACTTGGGACAGGGCATAGACTACGAGCAGTACTTC. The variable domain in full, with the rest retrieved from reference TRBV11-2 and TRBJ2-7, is EAGVAQSPRYKIIEKRQSVAFWCNPISGHATLYWYQQILGQGPKLLIQFQNNGVVDDSQLPKDRFSAERLKGVDSTLKIQPAKLEDSAVYLCASSLDLGQGIDYEQYFGPGTRLTVT.

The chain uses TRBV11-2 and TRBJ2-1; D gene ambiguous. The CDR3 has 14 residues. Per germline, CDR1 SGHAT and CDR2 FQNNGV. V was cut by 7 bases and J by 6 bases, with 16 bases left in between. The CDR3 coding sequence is TGTGCCAGCACGAGTACGGGTCTTCGCAATGAGCAGTTCTTC. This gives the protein CASTSTGLRNEQFF.

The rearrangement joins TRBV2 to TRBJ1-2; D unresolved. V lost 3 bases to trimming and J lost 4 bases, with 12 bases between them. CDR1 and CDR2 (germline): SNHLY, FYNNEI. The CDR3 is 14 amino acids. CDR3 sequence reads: CASSDVRGTYGYTF. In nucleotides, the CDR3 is TGTGCCAGCAGTGACGTCCGGGGAACCTATGGCTACACCTTC.

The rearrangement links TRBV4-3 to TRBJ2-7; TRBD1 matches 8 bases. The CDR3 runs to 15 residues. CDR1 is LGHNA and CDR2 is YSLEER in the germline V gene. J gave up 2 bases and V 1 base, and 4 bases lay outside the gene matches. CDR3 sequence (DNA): TGCGCCAGCAGCCAAGGCAGGGGGCCACCCTACGAGCAGTACTTC. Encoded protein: CASSQGRGPPYEQYF.

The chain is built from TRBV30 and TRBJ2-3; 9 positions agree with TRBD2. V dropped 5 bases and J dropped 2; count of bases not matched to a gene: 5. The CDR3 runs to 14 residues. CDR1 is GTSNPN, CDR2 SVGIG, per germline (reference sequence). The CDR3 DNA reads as TGTGCCTGGGCCGGGACTAGCCTCACAGATACGCAGTATTTT. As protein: CAWAGTSLTDTQYF.

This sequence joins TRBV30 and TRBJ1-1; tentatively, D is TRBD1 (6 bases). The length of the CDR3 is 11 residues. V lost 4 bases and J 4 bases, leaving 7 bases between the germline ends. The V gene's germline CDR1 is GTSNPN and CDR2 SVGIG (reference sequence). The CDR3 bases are TGTGCCTGGAAGGACAGCACTGAAGCTTTCTTT. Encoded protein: CAWKDSTEAFF.

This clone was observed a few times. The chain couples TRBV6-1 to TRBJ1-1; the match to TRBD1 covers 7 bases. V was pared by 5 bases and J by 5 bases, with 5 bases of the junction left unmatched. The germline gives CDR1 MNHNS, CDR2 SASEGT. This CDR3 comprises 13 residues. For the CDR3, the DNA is TGTGCCAGCAGTCGACAGGGAGAGACTGAAGCTTTCTTT. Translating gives CASSRQGETEAFF.

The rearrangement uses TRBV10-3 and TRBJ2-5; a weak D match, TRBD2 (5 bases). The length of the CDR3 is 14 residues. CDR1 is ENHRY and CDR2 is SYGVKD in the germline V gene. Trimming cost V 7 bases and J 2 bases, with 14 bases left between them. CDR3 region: CAINRGTLQETQYF. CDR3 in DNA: TGTGCCATCAACCGGGGTACCCTACAAGAGACCCAGTACTTC.

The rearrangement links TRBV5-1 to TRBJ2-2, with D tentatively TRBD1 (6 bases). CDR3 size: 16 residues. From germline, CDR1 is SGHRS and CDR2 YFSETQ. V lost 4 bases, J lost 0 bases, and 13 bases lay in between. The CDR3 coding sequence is TGCGCCAGCAGCAAGGAGACAGGAGCGAACACCGGGGAGCTGTTTTTT. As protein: CASSKETGANTGELFF. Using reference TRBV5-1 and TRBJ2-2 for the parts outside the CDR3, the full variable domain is KAGVTQTPRYLIKTRGQQVTLSCSPISGHRSVSWYQQTPGQGLQFLFEYFSETQRNKGNFPGRFSGRQFSNSRSEMNVSTLELGDSALYLCASSKETGANTGELFFGEGSRLTVL.

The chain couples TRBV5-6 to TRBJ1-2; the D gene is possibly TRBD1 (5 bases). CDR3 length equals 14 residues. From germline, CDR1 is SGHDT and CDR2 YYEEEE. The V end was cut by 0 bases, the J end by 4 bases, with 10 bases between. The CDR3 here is CASSLDQGLYGYTF. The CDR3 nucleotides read TGTGCCAGCAGCTTGGATCAGGGTCTCTATGGCTACACCTTC.

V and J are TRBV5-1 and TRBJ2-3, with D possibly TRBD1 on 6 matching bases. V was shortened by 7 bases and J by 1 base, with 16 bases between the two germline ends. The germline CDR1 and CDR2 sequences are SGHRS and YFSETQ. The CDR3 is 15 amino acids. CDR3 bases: TGCGCCAGCGGCCAACCGGGACAAGGCACAGATACGCAGTATTTT. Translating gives CASGQPGQGTDTQYF.

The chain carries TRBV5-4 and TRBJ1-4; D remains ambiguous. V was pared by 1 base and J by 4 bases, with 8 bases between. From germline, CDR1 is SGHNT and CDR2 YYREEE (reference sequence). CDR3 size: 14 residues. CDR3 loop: CASSLYANNEKLFF. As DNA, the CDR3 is TGTGCCAGCAGCTTGTACGCTAATAATGAAAAACTGTTTTTT.

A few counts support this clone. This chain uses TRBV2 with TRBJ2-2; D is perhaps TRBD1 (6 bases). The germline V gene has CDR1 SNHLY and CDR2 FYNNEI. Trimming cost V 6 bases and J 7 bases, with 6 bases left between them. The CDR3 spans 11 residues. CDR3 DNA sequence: TGTGCCAGCAGAGGGGGCGGGGAGCTGTTTTTT. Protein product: CASRGGGELFF.

DNA of the CDR3: TGTGCCAGCAGCGAGCGCCCCCCTAGCGGGTCCTCCTGGCCCGGGGAGCTGTTTTTT. It translates to CASSERPPSGSSWPGELFF. V gene TRBV9 combines with J gene TRBJ2-2; the match to TRBD2 covers 8 bases. CDR3 length equals 19 residues. The germline gives CDR1 SGDLS, CDR2 YYNGEE. V lost 3 bases, J lost 6 bases, and 19 bases stayed unmatched.

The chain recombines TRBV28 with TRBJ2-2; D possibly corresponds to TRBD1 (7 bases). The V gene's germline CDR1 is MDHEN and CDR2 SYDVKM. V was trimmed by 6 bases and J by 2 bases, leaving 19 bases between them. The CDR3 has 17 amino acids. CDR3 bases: TGTGCCAGCAGCGACCCTGAGCAGGGGGGAAACACCGGGGAGCTGTTTTTT. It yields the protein CASSDPEQGGNTGELFF.

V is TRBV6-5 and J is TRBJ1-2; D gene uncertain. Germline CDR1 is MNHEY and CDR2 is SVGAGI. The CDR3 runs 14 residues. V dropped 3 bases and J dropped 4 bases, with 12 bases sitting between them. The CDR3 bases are TGTGCCAGCAGTTATAGCGGGTCCCCCTATGGCTACACCTTC. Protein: CASSYSGSPYGYTF.

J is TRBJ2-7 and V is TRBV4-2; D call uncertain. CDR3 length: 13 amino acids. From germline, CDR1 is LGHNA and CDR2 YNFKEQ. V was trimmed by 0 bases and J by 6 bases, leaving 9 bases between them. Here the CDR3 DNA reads TGTGCCAGCAGCCAAGATGACCAGGCCGAGCAGTACTTC. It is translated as CASSQDDQAEQYF.

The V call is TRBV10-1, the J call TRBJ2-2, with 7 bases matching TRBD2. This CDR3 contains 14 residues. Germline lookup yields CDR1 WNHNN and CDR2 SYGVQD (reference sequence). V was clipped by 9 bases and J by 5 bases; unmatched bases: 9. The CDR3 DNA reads TGCGCCAGGGGGGGGAGGGAGGGGACCGGGGAGCTGTTTTTT. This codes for CARGGREGTGELFF.